This is a list of T cell receptor beta chains from one sample in a study of Tregs in tolerant kidney transplant recipients. Some clones are missing from TCRdb's copy, which holds only in-frame ones; the method was immunoSEQ multiplex PCR. The sample records about 14,000 clones, roughly 78% being singletons. The specimen was Tregs from blood, collected before the transplant. These receptors all stem from a human donor who received a combined kidney and bone marrow transplant. CDR3s include the opening cysteine and the closing phenylalanine or tryptophan. D genes are given only for firm matches. Clone sizes are given selectively: once, few, many, or a class where the clone is expanded.

J gene: TRBJ2-1; clone size: -; D gene: -; V gene: TRBV30; CDR3 protein: CAWSPLVYNEQFF; CDR3 DNA: TGTGCCTGGAGTCCGCTAGTCTACAATGAGCAGTTCTTC
J gene: TRBJ2-2; clone size: -; D gene: -; V gene: TRBV6-6; CDR3 protein: CASRINTGELFF; CDR3 DNA: TGTGCCAGCAGAATAAACACCGGGGAGCTGTTTTTT
J gene: TRBJ1-2; clone size: -; D gene: -; V gene: TRBV6-1; CDR3 protein: CASNFDKLYGYTF; CDR3 DNA: TGTGCCAGCAACTTCGACAAGCTCTATGGCTACACCTTC
J gene: TRBJ1-4; clone size: -; D gene: TRBD1; V gene: TRBV10-3; CDR3 protein: CAIGTDEKLFF; CDR3 DNA: TGTGCCATCGGGACAGACGAAAAACTGTTTTTT
J gene: TRBJ2-7; clone size: -; D gene: -; V gene: TRBV6-6; CDR3 protein: CASSYSTYEQYF; CDR3 DNA: TGTGCCAGCAGTTACTCGACTTACGAGCAGTACTTC
J gene: TRBJ2-5; clone size: -; D gene: -; V gene: TRBV30; CDR3 protein: CAWKPGRGGRGSGTQYF; CDR3 DNA: TGTGCCTGGAAGCCGGGGAGAGGGGGAAGGGGCTCAGGCACCCAGTACTTC
J gene: TRBJ2-5; clone size: -; D gene: TRBD1; V gene: TRBV6-5; CDR3 protein: CASARTGGMGETQYF; CDR3 DNA: TGTGCCAGCGCGAGGACAGGGGGCATGGGGGAGACCCAGTACTTC
J gene: TRBJ1-6; clone size: -; D gene: -; V gene: TRBV18; CDR3 protein: CASSTGANSPLHF; CDR3 DNA: TGTGCCAGCTCGACAGGAGCTAATTCACCCCTCCACTTT
J gene: TRBJ2-2; clone size: once; D gene: -; V gene: TRBV5-4; CDR3 protein: CASSLFSRGTGELFF; CDR3 DNA: TGTGCCAGCAGCTTGTTTAGTAGAGGGACCGGGGAGCTGTTTTTT
J gene: TRBJ2-7; clone size: once; D gene: TRBD1; V gene: TRBV10-3; CDR3 protein: CASKQGPFSYEQYF; CDR3 DNA: TGTGCCTCGAAACAGGGGCCCTTTTCCTACGAGCAGTACTTC
J gene: TRBJ2-1; clone size: -; D gene: TRBD2; V gene: TRBV28; CDR3 protein: CASRQNGRAGYNEQFF; CDR3 DNA: TGTGCCAGCAGACAGAACGGGAGGGCCGGGTACAATGAGCAGTTCTTC
J gene: TRBJ2-3; clone size: -; D gene: TRBD2; V gene: TRBV5-1; CDR3 protein: CASSLDVLLAGGITDTQYF; CDR3 DNA: TGCGCCAGCAGCTTGGATGTCCTTCTAGCGGGGGGAATCACAGATACGCAGTATTTT
J gene: TRBJ1-2; clone size: -; D gene: TRBD1; V gene: TRBV19; CDR3 protein: CASCPADRVKGSYGYTF; CDR3 DNA: TGTGCCTCGTGCCCGGCGGACAGGGTTAAGGGGTCCTATGGCTACACCTTC
J gene: TRBJ1-1; clone size: -; D gene: TRBD1; V gene: TRBV18; CDR3 protein: CASSPATGRNTEAFF; CDR3 DNA: TGTGCCAGCTCACCCGCGACAGGGAGGAACACTGAAGCTTTCTTT
J gene: TRBJ1-1; clone size: once; D gene: -; V gene: TRBV18; CDR3 protein: CASSLKQGNTEAFF; CDR3 DNA: TGTGCCAGCTCACTTAAACAGGGGAACACTGAAGCTTTCTTT
J gene: TRBJ1-1; clone size: -; D gene: -; V gene: TRBV6-1; CDR3 protein: CASSDYGSRTEAFF; CDR3 DNA: TGTGCCAGCAGTGACTATGGGAGTCGCACTGAAGCTTTCTTT
J gene: TRBJ2-2; clone size: -; D gene: -; V gene: TRBV25-1; CDR3 protein: CASRSPRRGNTGELFF; CDR3 DNA: TGTGCCAGCAGATCCCCCCGGCGGGGGAACACCGGGGAGCTGTTTTTT
J gene: TRBJ1-1; clone size: -; D gene: -; V gene: TRBV6-1; CDR3 protein: CASIERGSEAFF; CDR3 DNA: TGTGCCAGCATCGAGAGGGGGTCTGAAGCTTTCTTT
J gene: TRBJ1-6; clone size: once; D gene: -; V gene: TRBV5-1; CDR3 protein: CASSLRPRERSPLHF; CDR3 DNA: TGCGCCAGCAGCTTACGTCCCAGGGAAAGGTCACCCCTCCACTTT
J gene: TRBJ1-2; clone size: -; D gene: -; V gene: TRBV5-1; CDR3 protein: CASKERGRGSLGGGGYTF; CDR3 DNA: TGCGCCAGCAAGGAAAGGGGCCGGGGGTCCTTGGGAGGTGGTGGCTACACCTTC
J gene: TRBJ1-3; clone size: -; D gene: TRBD1; V gene: TRBV5-1; CDR3 protein: CASSRGQGAISGNTIYF; CDR3 DNA: TGCGCCAGCAGCCGTGGACAGGGGGCGATCTCTGGAAACACCATATATTTT
J gene: TRBJ2-7; clone size: -; D gene: -; V gene: TRBV29-1; CDR3 protein: CSVGLGSRRAREQYF; CDR3 DNA: TGCAGCGTTGGTTTGGGTAGCAGGAGGGCCAGGGAGCAGTACTTC
J gene: TRBJ2-7; clone size: -; D gene: -; V gene: TRBV5-1; CDR3 protein: CASSLQGQSYEQYF; CDR3 DNA: TGCGCCAGCAGCCTCCAGGGTCAGTCCTACGAGCAGTACTTC
J gene: TRBJ2-7; clone size: -; D gene: TRBD2; V gene: TRBV4-1; CDR3 protein: CASSPRGGSAYEQYF; CDR3 DNA: TGCGCCAGCAGCCCGCGCGGGGGGTCGGCCTACGAGCAGTACTTC
J gene: TRBJ1-1; clone size: -; D gene: TRBD1; V gene: TRBV5-4; CDR3 protein: CASSVDRARMNTEAFF; CDR3 DNA: TGTGCCAGCAGCGTCGACAGGGCTAGGATGAACACTGAAGCTTTCTTT
J gene: TRBJ2-3; clone size: -; D gene: -; V gene: TRBV18; CDR3 protein: CASSPPSDTQYF; CDR3 DNA: TGTGCCAGCTCACCACCCTCAGATACGCAGTATTTT
J gene: TRBJ2-5; clone size: -; D gene: -; V gene: TRBV2; CDR3 protein: CASSERETQYF; CDR3 DNA: TGTGCCAGCAGTGAGCGGGAGACCCAGTACTTC
J gene: TRBJ1-2; clone size: -; D gene: TRBD1; V gene: TRBV15; CDR3 protein: CATSRDYQGDYGYTF; CDR3 DNA: TGTGCCACCAGCAGAGATTATCAGGGGGACTATGGCTACACCTTC
J gene: TRBJ1-2; clone size: few; D gene: -; V gene: TRBV6-1; CDR3 protein: CASSEERVTRGYTF; CDR3 DNA: TGTGCCAGCAGTGAGGAGAGGGTGACCCGGGGCTACACCTTC
J gene: TRBJ2-2; clone size: -; D gene: -; V gene: TRBV5-1; CDR3 protein: CASKYGPSSGELFF; CDR3 DNA: TGCGCCAGCAAATATGGCCCGTCATCCGGGGAGCTGTTTTTT
J gene: TRBJ1-4; clone size: -; D gene: -; V gene: TRBV13; CDR3 protein: CASSLRRGGEKLFF; CDR3 DNA: TGTGCCAGCAGCTTAAGGAGGGGAGGGGAAAAACTGTTTTTT
J gene: TRBJ2-2; clone size: once; D gene: -; V gene: TRBV5-1; CDR3 protein: CASSPGFSGTGELFF; CDR3 DNA: TGCGCCAGCAGCCCAGGGTTTTCCGGCACCGGGGAGCTGTTTTTT
J gene: TRBJ1-2; clone size: -; D gene: TRBD1; V gene: TRBV5-6; CDR3 protein: CASSLVGTGGRGYTF; CDR3 DNA: TGTGCCAGCAGCTTGGTTGGGACAGGGGGCCGTGGCTACACCTTC
J gene: TRBJ1-2; clone size: -; D gene: -; V gene: TRBV27; CDR3 protein: CASSLTGGGGYTF; CDR3 DNA: TGTGCCAGCAGTTTAACCGGGGGGGGTGGCTACACCTTC
J gene: TRBJ1-1; clone size: -; D gene: -; V gene: TRBV2; CDR3 protein: CASSGRQRNTEAFF; CDR3 DNA: TGTGCCAGCAGCGGCCGACAGAGGAACACTGAAGCTTTCTTT
J gene: TRBJ1-5; clone size: -; D gene: -; V gene: TRBV6-5; CDR3 protein: CASSYGAVQPQHF; CDR3 DNA: TGTGCCAGCAGTTACGGGGCAGTACAGCCCCAGCATTTT
J gene: TRBJ1-4; clone size: -; D gene: TRBD1; V gene: TRBV6-1; CDR3 protein: CASRTGLGEKLFF; CDR3 DNA: TGTGCCAGCAGGACAGGGTTAGGTGAAAAACTGTTTTTT
J gene: TRBJ2-7; clone size: -; D gene: -; V gene: TRBV7-6; CDR3 protein: CASSPGDFPYEQYF; CDR3 DNA: TGTGCCAGCAGCCCCGGGGACTTCCCCTACGAGCAGTACTTC
J gene: TRBJ2-3; clone size: -; D gene: -; V gene: TRBV2; CDR3 protein: CASKPSRLDTQYF; CDR3 DNA: TGTGCCAGCAAACCTAGCCGGCTGGATACGCAGTATTTT
J gene: TRBJ2-7; clone size: -; D gene: -; V gene: TRBV18; CDR3 protein: CASSRGQSYEQYF; CDR3 DNA: TGTGCCAGCTCACGAGGACAGTCCTACGAGCAGTACTTC
J gene: TRBJ2-1; clone size: -; D gene: -; V gene: TRBV25-1; CDR3 protein: CASSPRGVYNEQFF; CDR3 DNA: TGTGCCAGCAGTCCTCGCGGCGTCTACAATGAGCAGTTCTTC
J gene: TRBJ1-3; clone size: once; D gene: TRBD1; V gene: TRBV7-9; CDR3 protein: CASSPGQVSGNTIYF; CDR3 DNA: TGTGCCAGCAGCCCAGGACAGGTCTCTGGAAACACCATATATTTT